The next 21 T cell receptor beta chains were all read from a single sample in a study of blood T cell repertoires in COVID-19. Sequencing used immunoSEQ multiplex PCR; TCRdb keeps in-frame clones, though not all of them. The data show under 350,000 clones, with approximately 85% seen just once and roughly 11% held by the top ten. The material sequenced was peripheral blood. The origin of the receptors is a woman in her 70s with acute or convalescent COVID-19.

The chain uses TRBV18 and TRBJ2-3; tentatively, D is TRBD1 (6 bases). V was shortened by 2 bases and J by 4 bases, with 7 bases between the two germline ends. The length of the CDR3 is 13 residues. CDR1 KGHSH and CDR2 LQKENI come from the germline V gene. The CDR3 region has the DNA TGTGCCAGCTCACCAAACAGGGCAGATACGCAGTATTTT. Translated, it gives CASSPNRADTQYF.

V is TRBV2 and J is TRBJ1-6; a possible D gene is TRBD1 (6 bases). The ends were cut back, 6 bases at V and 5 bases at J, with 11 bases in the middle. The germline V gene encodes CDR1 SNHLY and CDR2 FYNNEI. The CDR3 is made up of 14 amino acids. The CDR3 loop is CASRPGQNNSPLHF. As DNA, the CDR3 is TGTGCCAGCAGGCCGGGACAAAATAATTCACCCCTCCACTTT.

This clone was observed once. CDR3 in amino acids: CARSGTAFDTEAFF. The CDR3 nucleotides read TGTGCCAGGTCCGGGACAGCTTTCGACACTGAAGCTTTCTTT. The chain joins TRBV7-3 to TRBJ1-1; 7 bases are a match to TRBD1. Trimming cost V 9 bases and J 3 bases; bases outside gene matches: 10. Germline V lookup: CDR1 SGHTA, CDR2 FQGTGA. The length of the CDR3 is 14 residues.

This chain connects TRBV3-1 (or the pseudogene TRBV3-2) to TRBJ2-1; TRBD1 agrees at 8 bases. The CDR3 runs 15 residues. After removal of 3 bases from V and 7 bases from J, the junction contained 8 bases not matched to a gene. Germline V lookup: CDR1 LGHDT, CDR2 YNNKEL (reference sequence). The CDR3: CASSHGQGIRNEQFF. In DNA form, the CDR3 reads TGTGCCAGCAGCCACGGACAGGGTATTCGGAATGAGCAGTTCTTC.

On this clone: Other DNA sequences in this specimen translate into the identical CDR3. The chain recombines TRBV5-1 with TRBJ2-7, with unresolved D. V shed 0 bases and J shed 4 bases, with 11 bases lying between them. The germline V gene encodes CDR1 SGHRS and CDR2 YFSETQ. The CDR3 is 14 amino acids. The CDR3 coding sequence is TGCGCCAGCAGCTTGGAAGGATCTAGTTACGAGCAGTACTTC. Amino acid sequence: CASSLEGSSYEQYF. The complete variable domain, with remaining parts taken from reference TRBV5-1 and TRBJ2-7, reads KAGVTQTPRYLIKTRGQQVTLSCSPISGHRSVSWYQQTPGQGLQFLFEYFSETQRNKGNFPGRFSGRQFSNSRSEMNVSTLELGDSALYLCASSLEGSSYEQYFGPGTRLTVT.

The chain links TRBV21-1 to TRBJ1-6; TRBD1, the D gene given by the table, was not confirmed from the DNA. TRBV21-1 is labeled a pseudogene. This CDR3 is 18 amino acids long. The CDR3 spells CASSKGHPTGFRDSPLHF. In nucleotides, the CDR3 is TGTGCCAGCAGCAAAGGACATCCCACAGGTTTTAGGGATTCACCCCTCCACTTT.

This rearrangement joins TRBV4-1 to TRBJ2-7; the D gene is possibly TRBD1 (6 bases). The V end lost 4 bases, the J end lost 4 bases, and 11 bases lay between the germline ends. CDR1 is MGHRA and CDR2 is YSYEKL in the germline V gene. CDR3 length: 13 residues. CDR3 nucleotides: TGCGCCAGCAGCCCCGGACAGACTTACGAGCAGTACTTC. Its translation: CASSPGQTYEQYF.

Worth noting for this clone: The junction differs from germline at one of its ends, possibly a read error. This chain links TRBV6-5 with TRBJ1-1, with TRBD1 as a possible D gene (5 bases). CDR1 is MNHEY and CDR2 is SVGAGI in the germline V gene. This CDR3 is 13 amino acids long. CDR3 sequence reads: CASREAGPTKAFF. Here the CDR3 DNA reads TGTGCCAGCAGAGAGGCAGGGCCCACTAAAGCTTTCTTT.

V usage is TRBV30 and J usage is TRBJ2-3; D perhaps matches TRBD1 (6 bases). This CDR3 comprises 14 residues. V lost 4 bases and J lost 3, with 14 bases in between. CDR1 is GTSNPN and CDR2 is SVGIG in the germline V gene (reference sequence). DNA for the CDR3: TGTGCCTGGACCCAGCAGGGGCCAACAGATACGCAGTATTTT. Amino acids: CAWTQQGPTDTQYF. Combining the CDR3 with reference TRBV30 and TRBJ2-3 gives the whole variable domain SQTIHQWPATLVQPVGSPLSLECTVEGTSNPNLYWYRQAAGRGLQLLFYSVGIGQISSEVPQNLSASRPQDRQFILSSKKLLLSDSGFYLCAWTQQGPTDTQYFGPGTRLTVL.

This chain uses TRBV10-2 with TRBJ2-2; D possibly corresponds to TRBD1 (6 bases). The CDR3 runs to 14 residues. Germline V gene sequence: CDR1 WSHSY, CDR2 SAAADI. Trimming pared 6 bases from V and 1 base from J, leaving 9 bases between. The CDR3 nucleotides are TGCGCCAGCAGGACAGGCCTGAACACCGGGGAGCTGTTTTTT. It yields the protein CASRTGLNTGELFF.

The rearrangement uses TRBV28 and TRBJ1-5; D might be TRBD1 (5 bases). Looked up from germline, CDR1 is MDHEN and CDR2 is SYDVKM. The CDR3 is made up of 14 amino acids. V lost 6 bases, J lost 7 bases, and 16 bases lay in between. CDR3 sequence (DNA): TGTGCCAGCAGGGTTAGGGGCTGGAACCAGCCCCAGCATTTT. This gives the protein CASRVRGWNQPQHF.

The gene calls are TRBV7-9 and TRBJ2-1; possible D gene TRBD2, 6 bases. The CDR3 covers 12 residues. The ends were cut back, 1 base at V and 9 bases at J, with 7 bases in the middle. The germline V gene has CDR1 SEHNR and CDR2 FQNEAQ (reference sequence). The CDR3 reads CASSLVGGEQFF. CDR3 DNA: TGTGCCAGCAGCTTAGTGGGAGGTGAGCAGTTCTTC.

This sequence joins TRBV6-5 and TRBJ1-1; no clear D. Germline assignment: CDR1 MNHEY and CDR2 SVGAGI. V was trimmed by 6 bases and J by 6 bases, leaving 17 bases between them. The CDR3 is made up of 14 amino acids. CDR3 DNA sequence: TGTGCCAGCAGACGAGACCCTAAGGCGGCTGAAGCTTTCTTT. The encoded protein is CASRRDPKAAEAFF.

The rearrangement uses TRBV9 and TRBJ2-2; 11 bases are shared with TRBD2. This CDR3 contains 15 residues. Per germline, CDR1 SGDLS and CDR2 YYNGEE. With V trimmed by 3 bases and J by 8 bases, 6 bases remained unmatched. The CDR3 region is CASSAGLAVRGELFF. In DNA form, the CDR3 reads TGTGCCAGCAGCGCGGGACTAGCGGTTCGAGGGGAGCTGTTTTTT.

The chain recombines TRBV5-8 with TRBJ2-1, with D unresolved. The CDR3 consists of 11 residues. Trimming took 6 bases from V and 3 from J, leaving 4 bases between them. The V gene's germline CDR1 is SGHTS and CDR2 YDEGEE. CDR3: CASNNYNEQFF. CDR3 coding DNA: TGTGCCAGCAACAACTACAATGAGCAGTTCTTC.

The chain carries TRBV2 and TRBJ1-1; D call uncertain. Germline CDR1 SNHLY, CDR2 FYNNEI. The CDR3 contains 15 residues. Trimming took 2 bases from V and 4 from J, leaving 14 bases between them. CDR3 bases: TGTGCCAGCAGTGAATGGATTGGGGAGGGCACTGAAGCTTTCTTT. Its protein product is CASSEWIGEGTEAFF.

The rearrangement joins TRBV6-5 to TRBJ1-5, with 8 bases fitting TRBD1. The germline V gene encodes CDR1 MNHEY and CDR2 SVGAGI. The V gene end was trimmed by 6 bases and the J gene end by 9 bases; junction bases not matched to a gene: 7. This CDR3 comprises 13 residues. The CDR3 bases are TGTGCCAGCAGGTGGACAGGGTCTTGGCCCCAGCATTTT. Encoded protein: CASRWTGSWPQHF.

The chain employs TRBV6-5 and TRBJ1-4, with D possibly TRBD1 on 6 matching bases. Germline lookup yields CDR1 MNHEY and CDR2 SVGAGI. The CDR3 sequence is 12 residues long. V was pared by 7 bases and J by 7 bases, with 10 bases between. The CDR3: CASKGGFEKLFF. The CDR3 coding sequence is TGTGCCAGCAAAGGGGGATTTGAAAAACTGTTTTTT.

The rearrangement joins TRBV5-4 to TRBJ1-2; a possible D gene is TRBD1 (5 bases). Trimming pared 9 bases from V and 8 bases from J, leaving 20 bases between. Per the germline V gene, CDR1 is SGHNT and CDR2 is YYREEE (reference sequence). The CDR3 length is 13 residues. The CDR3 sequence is CATEQDGLRGYTF. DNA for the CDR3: TGTGCCACCGAACAGGACGGCTTGAGGGGCTACACCTTC.

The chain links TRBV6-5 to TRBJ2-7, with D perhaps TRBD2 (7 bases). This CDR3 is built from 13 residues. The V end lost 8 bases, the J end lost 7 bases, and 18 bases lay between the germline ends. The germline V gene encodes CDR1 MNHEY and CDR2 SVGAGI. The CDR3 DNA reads TGTGCCAGCTCAAAGGGGGGGCTGTGGGAGCAGTACTTC. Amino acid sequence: CASSKGGLWEQYF.

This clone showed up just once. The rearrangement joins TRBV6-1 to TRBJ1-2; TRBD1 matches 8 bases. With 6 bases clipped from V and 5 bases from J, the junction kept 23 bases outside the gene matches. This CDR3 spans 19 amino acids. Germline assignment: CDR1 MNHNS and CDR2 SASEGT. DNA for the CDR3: TGTGCCAGCAGGGAATCGGGCGGGGGCAGGGGGCGAGGAGGTTATGGCTACACCTTC. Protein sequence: CASRESGGGRGRGGYGYTF.